The clone carrying this T cell receptor (beta chain) turned up a few times. The antigen is undetermined. TCRdb reanalyzed the PCR reads via MiXCR. The sample includes roughly 35,000 clones, approximately 17% of them seen just once. All patients were untreated before thyroid surgery. CDR3 length equals 14 residues. Per germline, CDR1 SGHRS and CDR2 YFSETQ. Trimming at V came to 7 bases and at J to 5 bases, leaving 11 bases not matched to a gene. These data come from a study of metastatic and nonmetastatic thyroid tumors. As for the study in general: Across peripheral blood and tumor or nodule tissue samples taken from malignant and benign thyroid patients, the repertoires were compared with one another. Findings and limits, study-wide: Within blood and tumor, benign nodules reportedly had significantly lower TCR beta diversity than malignant thyroid tumors did.

V gene TRBV5-1 combines with J gene TRBJ2-7; 8 positions match TRBD2. Sequenced: blood. This TCR came from a female donor with papillary thyroid cancer or a benign thyroid nodule (not recorded which). Some clones in this sample may be carry-over from other donors' samples. The CDR3 region is CASSSGGWRNEQYF. The CDR3 bases are TGCGCCAGCTCCTCGGGGGGGTGGCGGAACGAGCAGTACTTC.